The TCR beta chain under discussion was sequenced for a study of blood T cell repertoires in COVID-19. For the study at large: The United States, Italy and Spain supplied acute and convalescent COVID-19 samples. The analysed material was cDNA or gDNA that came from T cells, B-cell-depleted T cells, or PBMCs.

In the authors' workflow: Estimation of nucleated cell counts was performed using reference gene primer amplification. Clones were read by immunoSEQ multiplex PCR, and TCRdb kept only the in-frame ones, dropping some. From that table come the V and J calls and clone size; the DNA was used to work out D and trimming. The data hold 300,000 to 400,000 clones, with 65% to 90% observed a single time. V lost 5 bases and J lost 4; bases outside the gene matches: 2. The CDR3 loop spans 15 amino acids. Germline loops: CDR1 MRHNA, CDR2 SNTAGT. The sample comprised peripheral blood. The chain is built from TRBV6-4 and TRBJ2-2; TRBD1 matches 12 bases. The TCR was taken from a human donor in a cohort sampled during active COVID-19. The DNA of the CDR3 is TGTGCCAGCAGTCGGGACAGGGGGCGCACCGGGGAGCTGTTTTTT. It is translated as CASSRDRGRTGELFF.